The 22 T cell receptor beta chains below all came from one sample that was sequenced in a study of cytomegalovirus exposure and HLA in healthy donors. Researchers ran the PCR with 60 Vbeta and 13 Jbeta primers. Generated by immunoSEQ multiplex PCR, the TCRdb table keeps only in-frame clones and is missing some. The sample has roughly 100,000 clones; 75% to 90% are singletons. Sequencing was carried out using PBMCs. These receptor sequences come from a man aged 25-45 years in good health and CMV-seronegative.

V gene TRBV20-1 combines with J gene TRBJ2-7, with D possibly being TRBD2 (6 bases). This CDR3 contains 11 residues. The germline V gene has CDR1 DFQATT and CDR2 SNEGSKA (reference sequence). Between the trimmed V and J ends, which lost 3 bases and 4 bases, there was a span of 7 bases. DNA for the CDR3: TGCAGTGCTAGCCGGGAGTACGAGCAGTACTTC. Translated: CSASREYEQYF.

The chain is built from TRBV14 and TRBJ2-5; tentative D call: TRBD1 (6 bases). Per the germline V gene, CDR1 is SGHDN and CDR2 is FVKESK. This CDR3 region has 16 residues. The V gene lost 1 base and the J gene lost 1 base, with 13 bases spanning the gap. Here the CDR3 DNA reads TGTGCCAGCAGCCAAGCCCGGGGCAGGGGCCAAGAGACCCAGTACTTC. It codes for CASSQARGRGQETQYF.

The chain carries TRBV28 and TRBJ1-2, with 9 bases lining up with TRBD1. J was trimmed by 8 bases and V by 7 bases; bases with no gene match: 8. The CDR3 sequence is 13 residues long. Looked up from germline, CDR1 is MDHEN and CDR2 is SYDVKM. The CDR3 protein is CASTVDRGGGYTF. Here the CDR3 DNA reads TGTGCCAGCACCGTGGACAGGGGCGGCGGCTACACCTTC.

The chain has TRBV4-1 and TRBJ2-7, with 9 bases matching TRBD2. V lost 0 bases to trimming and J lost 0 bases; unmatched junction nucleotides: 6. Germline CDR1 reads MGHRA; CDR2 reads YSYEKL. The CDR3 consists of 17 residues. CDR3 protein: CASSQDRLAGSSYEQYF. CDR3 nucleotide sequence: TGCGCCAGCAGCCAAGATCGGCTAGCGGGGAGCTCCTACGAGCAGTACTTC.

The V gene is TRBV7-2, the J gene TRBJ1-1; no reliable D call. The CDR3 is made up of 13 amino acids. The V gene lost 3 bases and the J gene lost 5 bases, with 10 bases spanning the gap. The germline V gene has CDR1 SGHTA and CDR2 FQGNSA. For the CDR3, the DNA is TGTGCCAGCAGCTTTGGAGGAAGGACTGAAGCTTTCTTT. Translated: CASSFGGRTEAFF.

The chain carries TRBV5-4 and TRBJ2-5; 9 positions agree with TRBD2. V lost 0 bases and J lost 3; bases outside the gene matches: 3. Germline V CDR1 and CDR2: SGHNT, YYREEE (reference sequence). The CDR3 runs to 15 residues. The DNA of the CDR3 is TGTGCCAGCAGCTTGGCGCTAGCGGGGAAAGAGACCCAGTACTTC. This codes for CASSLALAGKETQYF.

The CDR3 DNA reads TGTGCCAGCAGCGTAGTAGGAATAGCGGGCTACAATGAGCAGTTCTTC. Translated: CASSVVGIAGYNEQFF. The V call is TRBV9, the J call TRBJ2-1; TRBD2 matches at 7 bases. Looked up from germline, CDR1 is SGDLS and CDR2 is YYNGEE. After removal of 0 bases from V and 3 bases from J, the junction contained 6 bases not matched to a gene. The CDR3 loop spans 16 amino acids.

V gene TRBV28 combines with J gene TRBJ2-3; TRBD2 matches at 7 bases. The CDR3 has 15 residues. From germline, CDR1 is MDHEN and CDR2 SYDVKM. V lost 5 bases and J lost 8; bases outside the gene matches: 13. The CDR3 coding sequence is TGTGCCAGCAGTCCCACTAGGGCGGGAGTGGGTACGCAGTATTTT. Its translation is CASSPTRAGVGTQYF.

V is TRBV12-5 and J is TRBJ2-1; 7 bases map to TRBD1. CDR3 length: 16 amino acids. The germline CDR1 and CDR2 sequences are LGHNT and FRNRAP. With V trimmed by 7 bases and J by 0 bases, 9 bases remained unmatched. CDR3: CASARSTGISYNEQFF. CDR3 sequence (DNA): TGTGCTAGTGCTCGTTCGACAGGGATCTCCTACAATGAGCAGTTCTTC.

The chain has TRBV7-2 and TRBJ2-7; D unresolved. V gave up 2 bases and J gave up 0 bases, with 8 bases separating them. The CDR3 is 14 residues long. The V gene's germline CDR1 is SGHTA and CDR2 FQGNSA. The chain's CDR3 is CASSLSGFSYEQYF. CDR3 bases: TGTGCCAGCAGCTTATCCGGTTTCTCCTACGAGCAGTACTTC.

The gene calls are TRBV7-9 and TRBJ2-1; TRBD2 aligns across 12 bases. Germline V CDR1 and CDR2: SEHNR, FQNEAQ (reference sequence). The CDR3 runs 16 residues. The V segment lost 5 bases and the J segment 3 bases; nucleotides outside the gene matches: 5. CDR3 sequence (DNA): TGTGCCAGCAGCCAACTAGCGGGAGGTAACTACAATGAGCAGTTCTTC. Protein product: CASSQLAGGNYNEQFF. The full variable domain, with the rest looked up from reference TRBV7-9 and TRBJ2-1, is DTGVSQNPRHKITKRGQNVTFRCDPISEHNRLYWYRQTLGQGPEFLTYFQNEAQLEKSRLLSDRFSAERPKGSFSTLEIQRTEQGDSAMYLCASSQLAGGNYNEQFFGPGTRLTVL.

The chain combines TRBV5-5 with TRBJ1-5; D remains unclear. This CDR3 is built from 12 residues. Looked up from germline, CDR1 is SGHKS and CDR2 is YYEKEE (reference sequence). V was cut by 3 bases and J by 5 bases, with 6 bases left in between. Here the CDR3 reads CASSSQDQPQHF. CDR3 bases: TGTGCCAGCAGCTCACAAGATCAGCCCCAGCATTTT.

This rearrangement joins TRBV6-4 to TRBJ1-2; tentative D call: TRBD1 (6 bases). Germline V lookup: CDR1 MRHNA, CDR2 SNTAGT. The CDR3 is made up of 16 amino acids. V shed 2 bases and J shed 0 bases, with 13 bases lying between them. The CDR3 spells CASSDLGGGANYGYTF. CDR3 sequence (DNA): TGTGCCAGCAGTGACCTGGGAGGGGGAGCTAACTATGGCTACACCTTC.

The CDR3 DNA sequence: TGTGCCAGCAGTTTTGGCAGAACTAATGAAAAACTGTTTTTT. Translating gives CASSFGRTNEKLFF. V usage is TRBV28 and J usage is TRBJ1-4; no firm D call. The CDR3 spans 14 residues. Germline V lookup: CDR1 MDHEN, CDR2 SYDVKM. The V end lost 3 bases, the J end lost 1 base, and 6 bases lay between the germline ends.

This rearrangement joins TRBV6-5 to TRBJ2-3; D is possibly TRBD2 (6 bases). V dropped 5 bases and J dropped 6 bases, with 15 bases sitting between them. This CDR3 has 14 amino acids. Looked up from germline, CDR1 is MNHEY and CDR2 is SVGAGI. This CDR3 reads CASSIGTLLDTQYF. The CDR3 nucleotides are TGTGCCAGCAGTATCGGGACTCTTCTGGATACGCAGTATTTT.

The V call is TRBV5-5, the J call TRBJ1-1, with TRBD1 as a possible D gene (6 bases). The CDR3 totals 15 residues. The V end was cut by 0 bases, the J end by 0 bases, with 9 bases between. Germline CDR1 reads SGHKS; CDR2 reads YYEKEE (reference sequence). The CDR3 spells CASSLADRMNTEAFF. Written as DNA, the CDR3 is TGTGCCAGCAGCTTGGCCGACAGGATGAACACTGAAGCTTTCTTT.

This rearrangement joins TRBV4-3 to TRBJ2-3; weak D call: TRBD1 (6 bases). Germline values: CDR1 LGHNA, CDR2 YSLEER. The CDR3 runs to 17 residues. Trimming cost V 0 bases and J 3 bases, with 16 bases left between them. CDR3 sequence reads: CASSQDRAEGGTDTQYF. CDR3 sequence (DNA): TGCGCCAGCAGCCAAGATCGGGCGGAAGGGGGTACAGATACGCAGTATTTT.

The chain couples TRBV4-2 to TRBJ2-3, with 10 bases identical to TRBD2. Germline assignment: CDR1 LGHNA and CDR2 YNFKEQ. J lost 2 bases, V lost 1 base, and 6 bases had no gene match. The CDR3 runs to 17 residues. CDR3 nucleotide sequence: TGTGCCAGCAGCCAAGCACGAGCGGGAGGGCCCACAGATACGCAGTATTTT. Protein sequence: CASSQARAGGPTDTQYF.

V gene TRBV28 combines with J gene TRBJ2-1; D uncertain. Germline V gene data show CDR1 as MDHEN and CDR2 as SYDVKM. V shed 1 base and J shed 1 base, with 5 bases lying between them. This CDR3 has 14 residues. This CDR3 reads CASSLFSSYNEQFF. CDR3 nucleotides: TGTGCCAGCAGTTTATTCTCTTCCTACAATGAGCAGTTCTTC. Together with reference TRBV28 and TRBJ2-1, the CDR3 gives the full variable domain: DVKVTQSSRYLVKRTGEKVFLECVQDMDHENMFWYRQDPGLGLRLIYFSYDVKMKEKGDIPEGYSVSREKKERFSLILESASTNQTSMYLCASSLFSSYNEQFFGPGTRLTVL.

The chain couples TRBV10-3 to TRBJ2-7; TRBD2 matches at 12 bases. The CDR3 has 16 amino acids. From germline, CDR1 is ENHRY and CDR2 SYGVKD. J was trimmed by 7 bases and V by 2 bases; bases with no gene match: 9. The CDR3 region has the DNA TGTGCCATCAGTGAGCCCGGGGCTAGCGGGAGGGGTGAGCAGTACTTC. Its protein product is CAISEPGASGRGEQYF.

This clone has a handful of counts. The CDR3 DNA reads TGTGCCAGCAGCTCCCTAGCTAATCCTTACGAGCAGTACTTC. This gives the protein CASSSLANPYEQYF. The V gene is TRBV11-2, the J gene TRBJ2-7, with TRBD2 as a possible D gene (5 bases). CDR1 is SGHAT and CDR2 is FQNNGV in the germline V gene. The CDR3 length is 14 residues. Trimming stripped 4 bases from V and 4 bases from J, with 14 bases between.

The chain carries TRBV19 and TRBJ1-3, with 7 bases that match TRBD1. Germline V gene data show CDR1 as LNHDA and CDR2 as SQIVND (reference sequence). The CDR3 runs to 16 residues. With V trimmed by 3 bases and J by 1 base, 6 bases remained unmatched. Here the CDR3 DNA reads TGTGCCAGTAGTATGCCGGGACAGATTTCTGGAAACACCATATATTTT. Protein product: CASSMPGQISGNTIYF. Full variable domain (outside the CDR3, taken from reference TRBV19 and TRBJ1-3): DGGITQSPKYLFRKEGQNVTLSCEQNLNHDAMYWYRQDPGQGLRLIYYSQIVNDFQKGDIAEGYSVSREKKESFPLTVTSAQKNPTAFYLCASSMPGQISGNTIYFGEGSWLTVV.